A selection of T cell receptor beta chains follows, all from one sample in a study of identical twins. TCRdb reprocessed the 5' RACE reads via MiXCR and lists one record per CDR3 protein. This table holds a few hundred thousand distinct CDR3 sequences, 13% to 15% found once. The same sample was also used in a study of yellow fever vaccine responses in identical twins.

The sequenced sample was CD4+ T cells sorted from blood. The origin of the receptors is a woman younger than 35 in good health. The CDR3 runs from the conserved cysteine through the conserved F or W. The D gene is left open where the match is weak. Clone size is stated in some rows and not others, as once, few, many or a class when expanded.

CASSGGQGASQPQHF TGTGCCAGCAGTGGGGGACAGGGGGCTAGTCAGCCCCAGCATTTT TRBD1 TRBJ1-5 15 few TRBV2
CASRQGQDTYEQYF TGTGCCAGCCGCCAGGGACAGGACACCTACGAGCAGTACTTC TRBD1 TRBJ2-7 14 - TRBV12-3/TRBV12-4
CSAREANTGGNIQYF TGCAGTGCTAGAGAAGCGAATACAGGGGGGAACATTCAGTACTTC TRBD1 TRBJ2-4 15 many TRBV20-1
CSARPSNTGELFF TGCAGTGCTAGACCATCGAACACCGGGGAGCTGTTTTTT - TRBJ2-2 13 many TRBV20-1
CASSPQTLATDTQYF TGTGCCAGCAGCCCCCAAACACTAGCGACAGATACGCAGTATTTT TRBD2 TRBJ2-3 15 few TRBV7-9
CASSMGHLKNIQYF TGTGCCAGCAGCATGGGACACCTCAAAAACATTCAGTACTTC - TRBJ2-4 14 many TRBV7-2
CASRQAGRTDTQYF TGTGCCAGCAGGCAAGCGGGGCGCACAGATACGCAGTATTTT TRBD2 TRBJ2-3 14 few TRBV12-3/TRBV12-4
CASSVGLAGAREQYF TGTGCCAGCAGCGTCGGACTAGCGGGAGCTCGTGAGCAGTACTTC TRBD2 TRBJ2-7 15 - TRBV9
CASPTGLSSGANVLTF TGTGCCTCGCCGACAGGTTTAAGCTCTGGGGCCAACGTCCTGACTTTC - TRBJ2-6 16 - TRBV30
CSATSGTHTDTQYF TGCAGTGCCACTTCCGGGACTCACACAGATACGCAGTATTTT - TRBJ2-3 14 - TRBV20-1
CASRWTGGNTIYF TGTGCCAGCAGGTGGACAGGGGGAAACACCATATATTTT TRBD1 TRBJ1-3 13 - TRBV12-3/TRBV12-4
CASSFETGALGYTF TGTGCCAGCAGCTTCGAGACAGGGGCTCTCGGCTACACCTTC TRBD1 TRBJ1-2 14 - TRBV11-2
CASSKNRTRGGSSYEQYF TGTGCCAGCAGCAAAAACCGCACCAGGGGCGGGAGCTCCTACGAGCAGTACTTC - TRBJ2-7 18 - TRBV21-1
CASSQLAGGFDTQYF TGCGCCAGCAGCCAACTAGCGGGAGGTTTCGATACGCAGTATTTT TRBD2 TRBJ2-3 15 many TRBV4-3
CASSRGTSYNEQFF TGTGCCAGCAGTAGAGGGACTAGTTACAATGAGCAGTTCTTC TRBD2 TRBJ2-1 14 - TRBV12-3/TRBV12-4
CASNPGAGEQYF TGTGCCAGCAACCCGGGGGCGGGGGAGCAGTACTTC - TRBJ2-7 12 few TRBV11-2
CSVGVGPPAQITGELFF TGCAGCGTTGGTGTAGGGCCCCCCGCCCAGATAACCGGGGAGCTGTTTTTT - TRBJ2-2 17 many TRBV29-1
CASSHPKEGLTF TGTGCCAGCAGCCACCCCAAGGAGGGTCTCACCTTC - TRBJ1-2 12 few TRBV14
CASTPPRVGSHEQYF TGTGCCAGCACCCCCCCCCGCGTAGGCTCCCACGAGCAGTACTTC - TRBJ2-7 15 many TRBV12-3/TRBV12-4
CASSSGVDTQYF TGCGCCAGCAGCTCCGGAGTAGATACGCAGTATTTT - TRBJ2-3 12 - TRBV5-1
CASTAQGGGMVKLFF TGTGCCAGCACCGCCCAAGGGGGGGGGATGGTAAAACTGTTTTTT - TRBJ1-4 15 few TRBV28
CASSLGQGEHATQYF TGTGCCAGCAGCCTCGGACAGGGGGAACATGCTACGCAGTATTTT TRBD1 TRBJ2-3 15 - TRBV11-3
CASSVLRSNQPQHF TGTGCCAGCAGTGTCTTAAGGAGCAATCAGCCCCAGCATTTT - TRBJ1-5 14 few TRBV12-3/TRBV12-4
CASSQGPRSSYEQYF TGTGCCAGCAGCCAAGGACCGCGGAGCTCCTACGAGCAGTACTTC - TRBJ2-7 15 few TRBV3-1
CASSPRGTTGYTF TGTGCCAGCAGCCCTCGTGGGACAACGGGCTACACCTTC - TRBJ1-2 13 once TRBV21-1
CASSLGLYVESETQYF TGTGCCAGCAGCTTAGGACTTTATGTAGAATCAGAGACCCAGTACTTC - TRBJ2-5 16 - TRBV7-2
CASSLGSFGLGRSGQYF TGTGCCAGCAGCTTAGGATCCTTTGGACTAGGTCGTAGTGGGCAGTACTTC TRBD2 TRBJ2-7 17 few TRBV11-2
CASSSSGTGLFNEQFF TGTGCCAGCAGCTCCTCCGGGACAGGGTTGTTCAATGAGCAGTTCTTC TRBD1 TRBJ2-1 16 many TRBV13
CSALEARKGGSGYTF TGCAGTGCTCTCGAAGCGAGAAAGGGAGGAAGTGGCTACACCTTC - TRBJ1-2 15 few TRBV20-1
CASSHRDRVYNEQFF TGTGCCAGCAGTCACCGGGACAGGGTCTACAATGAGCAGTTCTTC TRBD1 TRBJ2-1 15 few TRBV12-3/TRBV12-4
CASSSLPTYEQYF TGTGCCAGCAGCTCCTTGCCGACCTACGAGCAGTACTTC - TRBJ2-7 13 - TRBV7-2
CASSRKQGGEQYF TGTGCCAGCAGCCGCAAACAGGGAGGGGAGCAGTACTTC - TRBJ2-7 13 - TRBV12-3/TRBV12-4
CASSLDTDQPQHF TGCGCCAGCAGCTTGGACACAGATCAGCCCCAGCATTTT - TRBJ1-5 13 many TRBV5-1
CASSQGQGNGYTF TGCGCCAGCAGCCAGGGACAGGGGAATGGCTACACCTTC TRBD1 TRBJ1-2 13 many TRBV5-1
CASSTRDRVSPLHF TGTGCCAGCTCAACCCGGGACAGGGTTTCACCCCTCCACTTT TRBD1 TRBJ1-6 14 - TRBV6-1
CASSLGTSKATTDTQYF TGTGCCAGCAGCTTAGGGACTTCTAAGGCTACCACAGATACGCAGTATTTT - TRBJ2-3 17 - TRBV7-8
CASSHRWGDNEQFF TGTGCCAGCAGCCATAGGTGGGGGGACAATGAGCAGTTCTTC - TRBJ2-1 14 many TRBV28
CASSQDRVGREQFF TGTGCCAGCAGCCAAGATAGGGTTGGTCGCGAGCAGTTCTTC - TRBJ2-1 14 few TRBV3-1
CASRRSGIIEETQYF TGTGCCAGTAGGCGCAGCGGGATAATCGAAGAGACCCAGTACTTC TRBD2 TRBJ2-5 15 few TRBV19
CASSPPFPGSHEQYF TGTGCCAGCAGCCCCCCATTTCCGGGTAGCCACGAGCAGTACTTC - TRBJ2-7 15 - TRBV21-1
CASSRTSGRTETQYF TGTGCCAGCAGCCGGACTAGCGGGAGGACCGAGACCCAGTACTTC TRBD2 TRBJ2-5 15 few TRBV9
CASRRHFDTDTQYF TGTGCCAGCCGACGACACTTTGACACAGATACGCAGTATTTT - TRBJ2-3 14 - TRBV6-1
CASSLGGDGNEQFF TGTGCCAGCAGCTTGGGAGGTGACGGGAATGAGCAGTTCTTC - TRBJ2-1 14 many TRBV5-6
CASRGLSSPLHF TGTGCCAGCAGAGGTCTAAGTTCACCCCTCCACTTT - TRBJ1-6 12 many TRBV6-5
CASSEQGNYGYTF TGTGCCAGCAGTGAACAGGGTAACTATGGCTACACCTTC - TRBJ1-2 13 - TRBV2
CASSRQGQSNEQFF TGTGCCAGCAGTAGACAGGGTCAGAGCAATGAGCAGTTCTTC TRBD1 TRBJ2-1 14 - TRBV12-3/TRBV12-4
CASSLPSGSYNEQFF TGCGCCAGCAGCTTACCTAGCGGGTCCTACAATGAGCAGTTCTTC TRBD2 TRBJ2-1 15 many TRBV5-1
CASSQMTGIVAFF TGCGCCAGCAGCCAAATGACAGGGATCGTAGCTTTCTTT TRBD1 TRBJ1-1 13 few TRBV5-1
CSARDANYGYTF TGCAGTGCTAGAGATGCTAACTATGGCTACACCTTC - TRBJ1-2 12 - TRBV20-1
CASSLAGGLFSETQYF TGTGCCAGCAGCTTAGCGGGGGGGCTTTTTTCCGAGACCCAGTACTTC - TRBJ2-5 16 few TRBV7-8
CASSDGRAVAGVSYEQYF TGTGCCAGCAGTGATGGGAGGGCCGTTGCTGGGGTATCCTACGAGCAGTACTTC TRBD2 TRBJ2-7 18 many TRBV25-1
CSASDIAGGHQETQYF TGCAGTGCTAGCGACATAGCGGGGGGGCATCAAGAGACCCAGTACTTC TRBD2 TRBJ2-5 16 - TRBV20-1
CASSSSGRGYEQFF TGCGCCAGCAGCTCAAGCGGGAGGGGGTATGAGCAGTTCTTC TRBD2 TRBJ2-1 14 - TRBV5-1
CASSFSGANTGELFF TGTGCCAGCAGTTTTTCGGGGGCGAACACCGGGGAGCTGTTTTTT - TRBJ2-2 15 - TRBV5-1
CATSTIDRWGVGNQPQHF TGTGCCACCAGCACGATCGACAGGTGGGGCGTGGGCAATCAGCCCCAGCATTTT - TRBJ1-5 18 few TRBV15